This passage covers 18 T cell receptor beta chains from one sample sequenced in a study of OX40 agonist ivuxolimab in advanced cancers. TCRdb's copy holds only in-frame clones and misses some; the assay was immunoSEQ multiplex PCR. Among 65,000 or so clones listed, around four fifths were seen once. The sequenced sample was CD4+ or CD8+ T cells sorted from blood, obtained in a trial of the OX40 agonist ivuxolimab. All receptors come from an adult with an advanced solid tumor such as melanoma, head and neck, liver or kidney cancer.

This chain connects TRBV2 to TRBJ2-3, with 9 nucleotides matching TRBD2. The V and J ends lost 9 bases and 1 base, in that order; junction bases with no gene match: 2. This CDR3 spans 13 amino acids. Germline CDR1 SNHLY, CDR2 FYNNEI. CDR3 protein: CARLAGRTDTQYF. In nucleotides, the CDR3 is TGTGCCAGACTAGCGGGTCGCACAGATACGCAGTATTTT.

This clone turned up a few times. This sequence joins TRBV27 and TRBJ1-2, with 7 bases matching TRBD1. Trimming took 2 bases from V and 8 from J; bases not matched to a gene: 11. CDR3 size: 15 residues. Germline V gene sequence: CDR1 MNHEY, CDR2 SMNVEV (reference sequence). DNA for the CDR3: TGTGCCAGCAGTTTAGTTGGAGGGGGCGCAGAAGGCTACACCTTC. Translated, it gives CASSLVGGGAEGYTF.

V is TRBV18 and J is TRBJ2-1; 9 bases are shared with TRBD1. The CDR3 has 16 amino acids. CDR1 is KGHSH and CDR2 is LQKENI in the germline V gene. Losses at the gene ends were 3 bases for V and 9 bases for J; bases not matched to a gene: 12. The CDR3 DNA is TGTGCCAGCTCACCCCCCTTACTAAGGGACAGGGCTGAGCAGTTCTTC. Translation gives CASSPPLLRDRAEQFF.

This sequence joins TRBV5-1 and TRBJ2-1, with 7 positions matching TRBD2. From germline, CDR1 is SGHRS and CDR2 YFSETQ. V gave up 0 bases and J gave up 6 bases; unmatched junction bases: 6. The CDR3 is made up of 15 amino acids. The CDR3 nucleotides read TGCGCCAGCAGCTTGGTGGCTAGCGGCCTCAATGAGCAGTTCTTC. It translates to CASSLVASGLNEQFF.

The chain has TRBV14 and TRBJ2-1, with 8 bases that match TRBD1. The CDR3 sequence is 13 residues long. Trimming removed 4 bases from V and 8 bases from J; junction bases left unmatched: 4. Germline V gene lookup returns CDR1 SGHDN and CDR2 FVKESK. The CDR3 sequence is CASSLDRAHEQFF. The CDR3 DNA sequence: TGTGCCAGCAGCCTGGACAGGGCCCATGAGCAGTTCTTC.

This rearrangement joins TRBV18 to TRBJ2-1, with D perhaps TRBD1 (6 bases). The CDR3 covers 13 residues. Between the trimmed V and J ends, which lost 5 bases and 3 bases, there was a span of 8 bases. Germline V gene data show CDR1 as KGHSH and CDR2 as LQKENI. Here the CDR3 reads CASSRTVYNEQFF. The CDR3 DNA reads TGTGCCAGCTCAAGGACAGTCTACAATGAGCAGTTCTTC.

This chain joins TRBV7-9 and TRBJ2-1; 7 bases match TRBD2. Germline values: CDR1 SEHNR, CDR2 FQNEAQ (reference sequence). The CDR3 is 13 residues long. The junction had 12 bases not matched to a gene; V was cut back by 4 bases and J by 15 bases. The CDR3, as DNA: TGTGCCAGCAGCTCGACTAGCAAGGGCGTGCTGTTCTTC. Residues: CASSSTSKGVLFF.

The chain recombines TRBV18 with TRBJ2-5; D perhaps matches TRBD2 (6 bases). Germline V lookup: CDR1 KGHSH, CDR2 LQKENI. V shed 0 bases and J shed 5 bases, with 7 bases lying between them. This CDR3 has 13 amino acids. This chain's CDR3 is CASSPPEGETQYF. The CDR3 DNA is TGTGCCAGCTCACCACCGGAGGGGGAGACCCAGTACTTC.

This chain uses TRBV27 with TRBJ1-2; D perhaps matches TRBD1 (5 bases). V shed 5 bases and J shed 1 base, with 8 bases lying between them. The germline CDR1 and CDR2 sequences are MNHEY and SMNVEV (reference sequence). This CDR3 contains 13 residues. The CDR3 DNA reads as TGTGCCAGCAGTCAGGGATTTAACTATGGCTACACCTTC. This sequence encodes CASSQGFNYGYTF.

In this sample, this clone turned up a few times. The chain couples TRBV5-1 to TRBJ2-7; possibly TRBD2 for D (5 bases). Germline CDR1 and CDR2: SGHRS and YFSETQ. V was shortened by 3 bases and J by 6 bases, with 13 bases between the two germline ends. The CDR3 totals 13 residues. This CDR3 is CASSWVSRAEQYF. The DNA of the CDR3 is TGCGCCAGCAGCTGGGTGTCGAGGGCCGAGCAGTACTTC.

The chain combines TRBV7-4 with TRBJ1-4; the match to TRBD1 covers 8 bases. This CDR3 spans 15 amino acids. V dropped 0 bases and J dropped 15; count of bases not matched to a gene: 12. The germline gives CDR1 SGHVT, CDR2 SQSDAQ. The CDR3 DNA is TGTGCCAGCAGCTTAGCGATAGGACAGGGACAATCGGTGTTTTTT. Amino acids: CASSLAIGQGQSVFF. The full variable domain, with the rest looked up from reference TRBV7-4 and TRBJ1-4, is GAGVSQSPRYKVAKRGRDVALRCDSISGHVTLYWYRQTLGQGSEVLTYSQSDAQRDKSGRPSGRFSAERPERSVSTLKIQRTEQGDSAVYLCASSLAIGQGQSVFFGSGTQLSVL.

The chain couples TRBV11-2 to TRBJ2-5; D is unresolved. Germline V CDR1 and CDR2: SGHAT, FQNNGV. Trimming stripped 3 bases from V and 4 bases from J, with 12 bases between. The CDR3 consists of 14 residues. DNA for the CDR3: TGTGCCAGCAGCTTCCAGACCGCCGTAGAGACCCAGTACTTC. It translates to CASSFQTAVETQYF.

The table lists this clone with a few counts. The chain couples TRBV30 to TRBJ1-1; 9 nucleotides line up with TRBD1. Germline CDR1 and CDR2: GTSNPN and SVGIG (reference sequence). V lost 8 bases and J lost 4; bases outside the gene matches: 8. The CDR3 covers 13 residues. CDR3 in DNA: TGTGCCCAGACAGGGGGTTACAGCACTGAAGCTTTCTTT. Translated, it gives CAQTGGYSTEAFF.

V is TRBV27 and J is TRBJ2-2; the match to TRBD1 covers 8 bases. The J segment lost 5 bases and the V segment lost 5 bases, leaving 4 bases of the junction unmatched. There are 14 residues in the CDR3. Germline CDR1 MNHEY, CDR2 SMNVEV (reference sequence). The DNA of the CDR3 is TGTGCCAGCAGTAAGACAGGGGCAACCGGGGAGCTGTTTTTT. This translates into CASSKTGATGELFF.

The rearrangement joins TRBV6-5 to TRBJ2-5, with a weak D call TRBD1 (5 bases). The J call is in doubt because the DNA end fits TRBJ2-7 better. This CDR3 has 14 amino acids. Germline V lookup: CDR1 MNHEY, CDR2 SVGAGI. DNA of the CDR3: TGTGCCAGCAGTTACTCACCAGGGACCTACGAGCAGTACTTC. Residues: CASSYSPGTYEQYF.

The chain combines TRBV5-1 with TRBJ2-7, with 7 bases fitting TRBD1. Trimming took 3 bases from V and 2 from J; bases not matched to a gene: 2. Germline-derived CDR1 and CDR2 are SGHRS and YFSETQ. The CDR3 runs to 13 residues. This chain's CDR3 is CASSSGQPYEQYF. In nucleotides, the CDR3 is TGCGCCAGCAGCTCGGGACAGCCCTACGAGCAGTACTTC. The variable domain in full, completed from reference TRBV5-1 and TRBJ2-7, reads KAGVTQTPRYLIKTRGQQVTLSCSPISGHRSVSWYQQTPGQGLQFLFEYFSETQRNKGNFPGRFSGRQFSNSRSEMNVSTLELGDSALYLCASSSGQPYEQYFGPGTRLTVT.

The rearrangement links TRBV9 to TRBJ2-7; tentative D call: TRBD2 (5 bases). Trimming took off 4 bases at V and 9 bases at J, with 23 bases between the two ends. From germline, CDR1 is SGDLS and CDR2 YYNGEE. The CDR3 loop spans 15 amino acids. CDR3 amino acids: CASSSTVSSGAGQYF. The CDR3 DNA is TGTGCCAGCAGCTCGACCGTATCGAGCGGAGCCGGGCAGTACTTC. Full variable domain (rest looked up from reference TRBV9 and TRBJ2-7): DSGVTQTPKHLITATGQRVTLRCSPRSGDLSVYWYQQSLDQGLQFLIQYYNGEERAKGNILERFSAQQFPDLHSELNLSSLELGDSALYFCASSSTVSSGAGQYFGPGTRLTVT.

This clone was observed a single time. The V and J genes are TRBV18 and TRBJ1-3; the D is unclear. Germline values: CDR1 KGHSH, CDR2 LQKENI. The CDR3 runs to 16 residues. V lost 3 bases and J lost 0, with 12 bases in between. The CDR3 region has the DNA TGTGCCAGCTCACCCCACGGCGAAAGCTCTGGAAACACCATATATTTT. It is translated as CASSPHGESSGNTIYF.